Listed below are T cell receptor beta chains from one sample, sequenced in a study of blood T cell repertoires in COVID-19. Produced via immunoSEQ multiplex PCR; TCRdb's table is partial and in-frame only. The table lists fewer than 300,000 clones, over 75% of them singletons. What was sequenced was peripheral blood. These receptors originate from a human donor in a cohort sampled during active COVID-19. The CDR3 runs from the conserved cysteine through the conserved F or W. Fields, in order: J gene, V gene, clone size, D gene, CDR3 protein, CDR3 DNA. D genes are given only for firm matches. Clone size is shown for a subset of rows, as once, few, many or a class of expanded clone.

TRBJ2-3 TRBV5-1 . . CASSLGRGPDTQYF TGCGCCAGCAGCTTAGGAAGGGGCCCTGATACGCAGTATTTT
TRBJ2-1 TRBV19 . . CASSPSISSYNEQFF TGTGCCAGTAGTCCCTCTATTAGCTCCTACAATGAGCAGTTCTTC
TRBJ2-2 TRBV6-5 . TRBD1 CASTTTGGNTGELFF TGTGCCAGCACCACTACAGGGGGCAACACCGGGGAGCTGTTTTTT
TRBJ2-7 TRBV30 . TRBD2 CAWSVYPGTSEQYF TGTGCCTGGAGTGTATACCCCGGGACTAGTGAGCAGTACTTC
TRBJ2-2 TRBV20-1 . . CSAKRGGELFF TGCAGTGCCAAACGGGGCGGGGAGCTGTTTTTT
TRBJ2-1 TRBV7-9 few TRBD2 CASSWTSGREGEQFF TGTGCCAGCAGCTGGACTAGCGGGAGAGAGGGTGAGCAGTTCTTC
TRBJ2-1 TRBV5-4 . TRBD2 CASSPVGEGLNEQFF TGTGCCAGCAGCCCGGTGGGGGAGGGCCTAAATGAGCAGTTCTTC
TRBJ2-3 TRBV13 . TRBD2 CASSPRGGRADTQYF TGTGCCAGCAGCCCCCGCGGGGGGAGGGCAGATACGCAGTATTTT
TRBJ2-7 TRBV4-2 . . CASSPISHTGSVDEQYF TGTGCCAGCAGCCCTATCTCCCACACAGGGTCGGTTGACGAGCAGTACTTC
TRBJ2-1 TRBV18 . TRBD2 CASSRSGLAGWDEQFF TGTGCCAGCTCACGCTCGGGACTAGCGGGTTGGGATGAGCAGTTCTTC
TRBJ1-2 TRBV3-1/TRBV3-2 . . CASSQAFGYTF TGTGCCAGCAGCCAAGCTTTTGGCTACACCTTC
TRBJ1-4 TRBV18 . TRBD1 CASSPDRGTNEKLFF TGTGCCAGCTCCCCGGACAGGGGTACTAATGAAAAACTGTTTTTT
TRBJ2-7 TRBV5-8 . TRBD1 CASRNLGQGEQYF TGTGCCAGCAGAAATCTCGGACAGGGAGAGCAGTACTTC
TRBJ1-1 TRBV7-2 . TRBD1 CASSLGGTGATEAFF TGTGCCAGCAGCTTAGGGGGGACAGGGGCCACTGAAGCTTTCTTT
TRBJ1-2 TRBV6-5 . . CASSYFGGRDGYTF TGTGCCAGCAGTTACTTCGGGGGGCGGGATGGCTACACCTTC
TRBJ2-7 TRBV28 once . CATVGMPTNEQYF TGTGCCACCGTGGGGATGCCGACTAACGAGCAGTACTTC
TRBJ2-1 TRBV5-4 . TRBD2 CASSWGGLGKTDEQFF TGTGCCAGCAGCTGGGGGGGTCTAGGTAAGACCGATGAGCAGTTCTTC